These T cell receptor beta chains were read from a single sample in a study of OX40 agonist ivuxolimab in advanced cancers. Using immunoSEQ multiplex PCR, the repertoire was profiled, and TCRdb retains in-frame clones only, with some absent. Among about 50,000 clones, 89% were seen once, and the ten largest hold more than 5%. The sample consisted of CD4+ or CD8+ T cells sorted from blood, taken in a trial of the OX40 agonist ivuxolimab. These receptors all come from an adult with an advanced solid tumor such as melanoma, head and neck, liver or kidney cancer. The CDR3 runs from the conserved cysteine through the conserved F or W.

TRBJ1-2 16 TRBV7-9 CASSPDQGPRDYGYTF
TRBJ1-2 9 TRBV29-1 CSVPGLELF
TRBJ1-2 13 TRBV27 CASSLTFNYGYTF
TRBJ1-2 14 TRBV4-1 CASSEVTGGNGYTF
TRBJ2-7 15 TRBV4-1 CASSQAGLSSYEQYF
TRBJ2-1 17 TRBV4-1 CASRAGGPRGTHNEQFF
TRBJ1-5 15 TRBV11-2 CASSLVPTADQPQHF
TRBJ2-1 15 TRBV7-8 CASSLAPRSYNEQFF
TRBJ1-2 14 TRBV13 CASSLGTGNYGYTF
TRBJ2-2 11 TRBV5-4 CASSLEGELFF
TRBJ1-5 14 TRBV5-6 CASSLWGGNQPQHF
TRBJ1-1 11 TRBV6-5 CASRSDREAFF
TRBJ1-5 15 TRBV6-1 CASSEGDYSNQPQHF
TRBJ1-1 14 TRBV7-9 CASSPVGEYAEAFF